These 9 T cell receptor beta chains were sequenced from one sample in a study of CD4+ T cells in melanoma. The assay was immunoSEQ multiplex PCR, and TCRdb's table has in-frame clones only and misses some. The data contain roughly 110,000 clones, over 80% of them singletons. Specimen: peripheral blood. The receptors derive from a human donor with melanoma.

Only a few counts were recorded for this clone. The chain employs TRBV5-6 and TRBJ2-2; D gene unclear. This CDR3 comprises 14 residues. Trimming removed 4 bases from V and 2 bases from J, with 9 bases in between. CDR1 SGHDT and CDR2 YYEEEE come from the germline V gene. In nucleotides, the CDR3 is TGTGCCAGCAGCAGAAGACTCAACACCGGGGAGCTGTTTTTT. This gives the protein CASSRRLNTGELFF.

The CDR3 loop reads CASSGTQDNQPQHF. The CDR3 bases are TGTGCCAGCAGCGGGACACAGGATAATCAGCCCCAGCATTTT. This chain links TRBV6-6 with TRBJ1-5, with D possibly TRBD1 on 6 matching bases. V was clipped by 6 bases and J by 4 bases, with 13 bases between them. CDR1 and CDR2 (germline): MNHNY, SVGAGI (reference sequence). This CDR3 region has 14 residues.

The chain links TRBV12-5 to TRBJ2-5; 13 bases are a match to TRBD2. The ends lost 2 bases at V and 5 bases at J; junction bases unmatched: 5. Germline-derived CDR1 and CDR2 are LGHNT and FRNRAP. The CDR3 has 16 amino acids. The CDR3 region has the DNA TGTGCTAGTGGTTTGCAAACTAGCGGGGGGGCGGAGACCCAGTACTTC. This encodes CASGLQTSGGAETQYF.

The chain couples TRBV7-2 to TRBJ2-7; D is possibly TRBD1 or TRBD2 (5 bases each). From germline, CDR1 is SGHTA and CDR2 FQGNSA. The CDR3 consists of 16 residues. V was cut by 6 bases and J by 2 bases, with 20 bases left in between. CDR3 sequence: CASSPTFGGGPYEQYF. The CDR3 DNA is TGTGCCAGCAGTCCTACTTTTGGTGGGGGACCCTACGAGCAGTACTTC. The entire variable domain, with the rest obtained from reference TRBV7-2 and TRBJ2-7, is as follows: GAGVSQSPSNKVTEKGKDVELRCDPISGHTALYWYRQSLGQGLEFLIYFQGNSAPDKSGLPSDRFSAERTGGSVSTLTIQRTQQEDSAVYLCASSPTFGGGPYEQYFGPGTRLTVT.

The V gene is TRBV15, the J gene TRBJ1-3; 7 bases agree with TRBD1. J lost 1 base, V lost 1 base, and 4 bases had no gene match. Per the germline V gene, CDR1 is LNHNV and CDR2 is YYDKDF (reference sequence). CDR3 length: 16 residues. This CDR3 reads CATSRGEGASGNTIYF. The CDR3 nucleotides read TGTGCCACCAGCAGAGGGGAGGGGGCGTCTGGAAACACCATATATTTT.

This rearrangement joins TRBV9 to TRBJ2-1; a possible D gene is TRBD2 (6 bases). Germline loops: CDR1 SGDLS, CDR2 YYNGEE. V was pared by 0 bases and J by 1 base, with 8 bases between. The CDR3 is 15 amino acids. The CDR3 coding sequence is TGTGCCAGCAGCGTAGTTCTAGCGTCCTACAATGAGCAGTTCTTC. This codes for CASSVVLASYNEQFF.

The chain joins TRBV2 to TRBJ2-7, with 13 positions matching TRBD2. The CDR3 extends over 16 amino acids. CDR1 is SNHLY, CDR2 FYNNEI, per germline. The J segment lost 3 bases and the V segment lost 3 bases, leaving 5 bases of the junction unmatched. As DNA, the CDR3 is TGTGCCAGCAGTGACATCGGACTAGCGGGGGACTACGAGCAGTACTTC. It encodes CASSDIGLAGDYEQYF.

The V and J genes are TRBV7-3 and TRBJ2-3; no clear D gene. Per the germline V gene, CDR1 is SGHTA and CDR2 is FQGTGA. V was trimmed by 2 bases and J by 4 bases, leaving 7 bases between them. The CDR3 sequence is 13 residues long. The CDR3 here is CASSLQSADTQYF. In DNA, the CDR3 is TGTGCCAGCAGCTTACAGAGCGCAGATACGCAGTATTTT.

The rearrangement links TRBV30 to TRBJ2-2, with 9 bases identical to TRBD1. In germline, CDR1 is GTSNPN, CDR2 SVGIG (reference sequence). V dropped 7 bases and J dropped 2; count of bases not matched to a gene: 5. The CDR3 extends over 14 amino acids. The CDR3: CASPGQGNTGELFF. The CDR3, as DNA: TGTGCCTCTCCGGGACAGGGAAACACCGGGGAGCTGTTTTTT.